A single sample is the source of the 10 T cell receptor beta chains below, sequenced in a study of technical replicates of blood from a few donors. The table came from immunoSEQ multiplex PCR; TCRdb's copy has only in-frame clones and leaves some out. The sample shows 100,000 or so clones, about 96% of them seen only once. Input material: T cells isolated from PBMCs. The receptors stem from a human donor in good health.

J is TRBJ2-7 and V is TRBV10-2, with D possibly being TRBD1 (6 bases). The CDR3 is made up of 14 amino acids. V was shortened by 4 bases and J by 0 bases, with 10 bases between the two germline ends. The germline V gene encodes CDR1 WSHSY and CDR2 SAAADI. CDR3 in DNA: TGCGCCAGCAGTGCAGACAGGAGCTCCTACGAGCAGTACTTC. This gives the protein CASSADRSSYEQYF.

The chain employs TRBV5-1 and TRBJ2-3, with 7 bases fitting TRBD1. Unmatched junction bases numbered 7, after V lost 7 bases and J lost 5 bases. Germline V gene lookup returns CDR1 SGHRS and CDR2 YFSETQ. The CDR3 has 13 residues. The CDR3 loop is CASVRGLGDTQYF. The DNA of the CDR3 is TGCGCCAGCGTAAGGGGGCTTGGAGATACGCAGTATTTT.

The chain employs TRBV21-1 and TRBJ2-7; the listed D gene, TRBD2, was not tested against the DNA. TRBV21-1 is listed as a pseudogene. The CDR3 is made up of 22 amino acids. CDR3 nucleotides: TGTGCCAGCAGCAAAGGAATACCGTCAGGAGCCTACCTACTGGAGCGGGCCTACGAGCAGTACTTC. This translates into CASSKGIPSGAYLLERAYEQYF.

This chain uses TRBV10-2 with TRBJ2-2, with D possibly TRBD2 on 6 matching bases. Germline V CDR1 and CDR2: WSHSY, SAAADI. CDR3 length: 15 residues. Deletions cut 6 bases from V and 2 bases from J, with 13 bases between. CDR3 protein: CASSASAGNTGELFF. The CDR3 coding sequence is TGCGCCAGCAGCGCTTCAGCGGGCAACACCGGGGAGCTGTTTTTT.

V gene TRBV5-1 combines with J gene TRBJ2-7, with 8 nucleotides matching TRBD1. J was trimmed by 0 bases and V by 3 bases; bases with no gene match: 5. Germline assignment: CDR1 SGHRS and CDR2 YFSETQ. This CDR3 is built from 15 residues. CDR3: CASSWRQGSSYEQYF. The CDR3 region has the DNA TGCGCCAGCAGCTGGAGACAGGGGAGCTCCTACGAGCAGTACTTC. Drawing the rest from reference TRBV5-1 and TRBJ2-7, the complete variable domain is KAGVTQTPRYLIKTRGQQVTLSCSPISGHRSVSWYQQTPGQGLQFLFEYFSETQRNKGNFPGRFSGRQFSNSRSEMNVSTLELGDSALYLCASSWRQGSSYEQYFGPGTRLTVT.

This rearrangement joins TRBV6-4 to TRBJ2-2, with D perhaps matching TRBD1 (5 bases). The CDR3 has 14 amino acids. V dropped 4 bases and J dropped 6 bases, with 12 bases sitting between them. Germline V gives CDR1 MRHNA, CDR2 SNTAGT. The CDR3: CASSVSGNAGELFF. The CDR3 DNA sequence: TGTGCCAGCAGTGTATCAGGGAATGCCGGGGAGCTGTTTTTT.

The chain has TRBV6-1 and TRBJ2-5; tentatively, D is TRBD1 (7 bases). The V end lost 1 base, the J end lost 5 bases, and 14 bases lay between the germline ends. Germline assignment: CDR1 MNHNS and CDR2 SASEGT. This CDR3 has 15 residues. This chain's CDR3 is CASSEGRRGRETQYF. The CDR3 DNA follows: TGTGCCAGCAGTGAAGGGCGCAGGGGGAGGGAGACCCAGTACTTC.

This clone appeared once. The chain recombines TRBV5-1 with TRBJ1-5; D unclear. This CDR3 has 16 amino acids. Trimming shortened V by 0 bases and J by 3 bases, and 13 bases separated the two germline ends. CDR1 is SGHRS and CDR2 is YFSETQ in the germline V gene. CDR3 loop: CASSLGGRSLNQPQHF. The DNA of the CDR3 is TGCGCCAGCAGCTTGGGTGGCAGGTCCCTCAATCAGCCCCAGCATTTT.

The CDR3 DNA reads TGTGCCAGCAGTCCCGCGACCGAGGAAGGAAGCCTTGCCGCTTTCTTT. Encoded protein: CASSPATEEGSLAAFF. The rearrangement links TRBV27 to TRBJ1-1; D ambiguous. The germline V gene has CDR1 MNHEY and CDR2 SMNVEV (reference sequence). V dropped 5 bases and J dropped 11 bases, with 27 bases sitting between them. This CDR3 comprises 16 residues.

This chain links TRBV5-1 with TRBJ1-3; perhaps TRBD1 as D (5 bases). CDR1 SGHRS and CDR2 YFSETQ come from the germline V gene. CDR3 length equals 17 residues. Trimming removed 0 bases at V and 0 bases at J, with 13 bases between. The CDR3 DNA reads as TGCGCCAGCAGCTTGGCCTCAGGGTTATACTCTGGAAACACCATATATTTT. Translated, it gives CASSLASGLYSGNTIYF.